This T cell receptor beta chain was captured by sequencing in a study of T cell repertoires in cytomegalovirus infection. Study-wide background: Based on public TCR beta signatures, there were indications of CMV infection and of a matching HLA type.

Note on this clonotype: What it binds is not known.

TCRdb re-derived calls from the reads in MiXCR, one entry per CDR3 protein. The repertoire holds a few hundred thousand distinct CDR3 sequences, 30% to 40% seen once, with about a sixth in the top ten. Points from the study as a whole: Across the ex vivo response, the dominant clonotypes were HLA-C-restricted CMV-specific TCR beta clonotypes.

Sequenced material: cultured PBMCs, taken from culture after CMV antigen stimulation. The TCR comes from a human donor in good health (CMV status not recorded). Some clones in this sample may be carry-over from other donors' samples.

The CDR3 region has the DNA TGTGCCAGCAGCCAAACGGGACTAGCCCCGTACGTC. Translation gives CASSQTGLAPYV. The chain is built from TRBV14 and TRBJ2-7; 9 positions agree with TRBD2. Trimming removed 2 bases from V and 12 bases from J; junction bases left unmatched: 5. CDR3 length: 12 amino acids. Germline V gene lookup returns CDR1 SGHDN and CDR2 FVKESK.